This T cell receptor (beta chain) was sequenced during a study of neurological immune-mediated disorders. This clonotype was counted ten times or more. CDR3 size: 14 residues. After removal of 6 bases from V and 5 bases from J, the junction contained 7 bases not matched to a gene. CDR1 and CDR2 (germline): DFQATT, SNEGSKA (reference sequence). In TCRdb, the 5' RACE reads were re-called with MiXCR into one record per CDR3 protein. The profile shows roughly 41,000 distinct CDR3 sequences, about 2% of them singletons. The TCR originated in a woman in her 40s with multiple sclerosis. Sequencing input: PBMCs. The V gene is TRBV20-1, the J gene TRBJ2-2; TRBD1 agrees at 9 bases. The CDR3 DNA sequence: TGCAGTGCCGCCCGACAGGGGGTGACCGGGGAGCTGTTTTTT. It is translated as CSAARQGVTGELFF.